This TCR beta chain came from a study of read filtering for tumor transcriptome and immune sequencing. On the study more broadly: Under 10 patients were R-ISS I, 16 were R-ISS II, about seven were R-ISS III. TCR-mapped reads were about 4 to 11 million with IR-seq versus roughly 75 to 1,300 with RNA-seq. Notes on the study in general: The sorted CD138-negative fraction was a mixed bone marrow immune population, not purified T cells.

Molecular barcoded adaptors covering alpha/delta and beta/gamma chains were used on 400 ng RNA. MiXCR, applied by TCRdb to the reads, yields one record per CDR3 protein. This table holds 100,000 to 150,000 distinct CDR3 sequences, 10% to 15% found once. CDR1 and CDR2 from the germline V gene are MDHEN and SYDVKM. Unmatched junction bases numbered 9, after V lost 6 bases and J lost 6 bases. This CDR3 comprises 15 residues. This clonotype came up many times. Its matching antigen is unknown. Sequencing was performed on a population of CD138-negative cells sorted from bone marrow. The origin of this receptor is a donor at least 40 years old with multiple myeloma. The chain carries TRBV28 and TRBJ1-5; 9 bases align to TRBD1. This chain's CDR3 is CASSTHRGRRQPQHF. CDR3 nucleotide sequence: TGTGCCAGCAGCACCCACAGGGGGCGCCGTCAGCCCCAGCATTTT.